These T cell receptor beta chains were read from a single sample in a study of T cells in Graves' hyperthyroidism and ophthalmopathy. MiXCR, applied by TCRdb to the multiplex PCR reads, yields one record per CDR3 protein. The top ten clones hold about 48% of a sample with about 200,000 distinct CDR3 sequences, around 19% of them seen once. The sample consisted of blood. Receptors originate from a man in his forties with Graves' hyperthyroidism. The CDR3 runs from the conserved cysteine through the conserved F or W. A D gene is named only where the DNA matches it firmly. Where a row states a size, it is once, few, many or the class of an expanded clone; other rows omit it.

CDR3aa,CDR3nt,v_gene,d_gene,j_gene,abundance
CASSESFINTGELFF,TGTGCCAGCAGTGAATCCTTTATAAACACCGGGGAGCTGTTTTTT,TRBV6-1,-,TRBJ2-2,many
CASSDGETYEQYF,TGTGCCAGCAGTGACGGGGAAACCTACGAGCAGTACTTC,TRBV6-2/TRBV6-3,-,TRBJ2-7,once
CASSQEEASGGSYEQYF,TGTGCCAGCAGCCAAGAAGAGGCTAGCGGGGGCTCCTACGAGCAGTACTTC,TRBV4-2,TRBD2,TRBJ2-7,many
CATSSDRRTDTQYF,TGTGCCACCAGCAGCGACAGGAGAACAGATACGCAGTATTTT,TRBV15,-,TRBJ2-3,-
CASKRTGSSHEQYF,TGTGCCAGTAAGCGGACAGGGTCCAGCCACGAGCAGTACTTC,TRBV19,TRBD1,TRBJ2-7,-
CSASGTTRDYNEQYF,TGCAGTGCTTCAGGGACTACGCGAGACTACAATGAGCAGTACTTC,TRBV20-1,TRBD2,TRBJ2-7,once
CASSYSVSRSGANVLTF,TGTGCCAGCAGTTACTCTGTCAGTAGATCTGGGGCCAACGTCCTGACTTTC,TRBV6-5,-,TRBJ2-6,-
CSAEDRRKFDGYTF,TGCAGCGCTGAAGATCGAAGGAAGTTCGATGGCTACACCTTC,TRBV29-1,-,TRBJ1-2,few
CASSFGGGTEQYF,TGTGCCAGCAGTTTCGGGGGGGGTACCGAGCAGTACTTC,TRBV28,TRBD2,TRBJ2-7,-
CASSRLAGALVVYF,TGTGCCAGCAGCCGACTAGCGGGGGCCCTTGTGGTATACTTC,TRBV7-3,TRBD2,TRBJ2-5,few
CASSIIGASANYGYTF,TGTGCCAGTAGTATAATCGGGGCGTCCGCTAACTATGGCTACACCTTC,TRBV19,-,TRBJ1-2,few
CASSLTTRNTIYF,TGCGCCAGCAGCTTGACTACGAGGAACACCATATATTTT,TRBV5-1,-,TRBJ1-3,-